The 9 T cell receptor beta chains given below trace back to one sample, sequenced in a study of spatial heterogeneity in lung cancer. Specified time point: sample taken at primary tumor resection. Study conclusions and caveats: Tumor mutation counts were tracked by expanded intratumoral alpha and beta TCR counts.

Each CDR3 protein is one row after TCRdb ran MiXCR on the 5' RACE reads. The table shows some 13,000 distinct CDR3 sequences, with roughly 3.4% occurring only once. Their target antigens are unknown. Specimen: lung tumor tissue, collected at surgery. These receptors came from a male donor with early-stage non-small cell lung cancer.

This clonotype is medium-sized (0.01 to 0.1%) within its sample. The chain couples TRBV20-1 to TRBJ2-1; unclear D gene. Trimming took 3 bases from V and 9 from J, leaving 15 bases between them. This CDR3 spans 13 amino acids. Germline V gene sequence: CDR1 DFQATT, CDR2 SNEGSKA (reference sequence). The CDR3 is CSARTLEPPEQFF. In nucleotides, the CDR3 is TGCAGTGCTAGGACCCTAGAACCCCCTGAGCAGTTCTTC.

This clonotype appeared many times. V and J are TRBV6-2 or TRBV6-3 and TRBJ1-2; D gene unclear. The length of the CDR3 is 14 residues. The germline gives CDR1 MNHEY, CDR2 SVGEGT. The V gene lost 4 bases and the J gene lost 10 bases, with 19 bases spanning the gap. The DNA for the CDR3 is TGTGCCAGCAGTTCGGGCAGTCGTGTACGTGACTACACCTTC. Amino acid sequence: CASSSGSRVRDYTF.

This clonotype was recorded a few times. The V and J genes are TRBV11-3 and TRBJ2-7, with 9 bases lining up with TRBD1. Germline assignment: CDR1 SGHNT and CDR2 YENEEA. The CDR3 is made up of 13 amino acids. J lost 4 bases, V lost 5 bases, and 3 bases had no gene match. The CDR3 DNA reads TGTGCCAGCAGCAAGGGACAGGGTTACGAGCAGTACTTC. Its translation is CASSKGQGYEQYF.

This clonotype was counted ten times or more. The CDR3 spells CASSTGQPNQPQHF. CDR3 sequence (DNA): TGCGCCAGCAGCACGGGACAGCCAAATCAGCCCCAGCATTTT. V and J are TRBV5-1 and TRBJ1-5; TRBD1 agrees at 7 bases. Germline V gene data show CDR1 as SGHRS and CDR2 as YFSETQ. V dropped 4 bases and J dropped 4; count of bases not matched to a gene: 5. This CDR3 has 14 amino acids.

This clonotype is medium-sized by share. V gene TRBV7-9 combines with J gene TRBJ2-3; 11 bases map to TRBD1. The junction had 14 bases not matched to a gene; V was cut back by 5 bases and J by 10 bases. CDR1 and CDR2 (germline): SEHNR, FQNEAQ (reference sequence). There are 16 residues in the CDR3. The CDR3 sequence is CASSLTGQGAGIAQYF. The CDR3 DNA reads TGTGCCAGCAGCCTCACCGGACAGGGGGCCGGGATAGCGCAGTATTTT.

This clonotype was picked up many times. The gene calls are TRBV29-1 and TRBJ1-1; TRBD1 is a possible D gene (5 bases). Trimming shortened V by 5 bases and J by 7 bases, and 20 bases separated the two germline ends. The CDR3 contains 14 residues. CDR1 is SQVTM and CDR2 is ANQGSEA in the germline V gene. The CDR3 is CSVRGPAQEGEAFF. The CDR3 nucleotides are TGCAGCGTTCGGGGCCCCGCTCAGGAGGGTGAAGCTTTCTTT.

This chain uses TRBV5-4 with TRBJ1-1; TRBD1 is a possible D gene (5 bases). Deletions cut 5 bases from V and 0 bases from J, with 11 bases between. The germline V gene has CDR1 SGHNT and CDR2 YYREEE (reference sequence). CDR3 length: 14 amino acids. DNA for the CDR3: TGTGCCAGCAGGGTGCGGGGGATGAACACTGAAGCTTTCTTT. It yields the protein CASRVRGMNTEAFF.

This clonotype has a count of ten or more. The gene calls are TRBV12-3 or TRBV12-4 and TRBJ1-5; 9 nucleotides match TRBD1. V lost 8 bases to trimming and J lost 7 bases; unmatched junction nucleotides: 3. There are 12 residues in the CDR3. This CDR3 is CASGDRVQPQHF. The CDR3 bases are TGTGCCAGCGGGGACAGGGTCCAGCCCCAGCATTTT.

This clonotype was seen a handful of times. The chain couples TRBV5-5 to TRBJ2-5, with D uncertain. Germline CDR1 SGHKS, CDR2 YYEKEE (reference sequence). The CDR3 is 12 amino acids. Trimming stripped 0 bases from V and 3 bases from J, with 3 bases between. In DNA form, the CDR3 reads TGTGCCAGCAGCTTGGAGGAAGAGACCCAGTACTTC. Amino acids: CASSLEEETQYF.